This T cell receptor beta chain is from a study of blood T cell repertoires in COVID-19. Study at large: Samples representing acute and convalescent COVID-19 were sourced from the United States, Italy and Spain.

Study processing details: For nucleated cells, counts were estimated from reference gene primer amplification. Using immunoSEQ multiplex PCR, the repertoire was profiled, and TCRdb retains in-frame clones only, with some absent. That table furnishes V, J and clone size, whereas the DNA furnished D and trimming. The sample comprises a few hundred thousand clones, 85% to 90% of which are singletons, and 10% rests with the top ten. Participant-reported clinical history was the basis for cohort assignment. Donors of Cohort 3 who recovered were those that had two negative PCRs, clearance, or symptom resolution. The count of this clone is one. The CDR3 is made up of 13 amino acids. Germline assignment: CDR1 SGHVS and CDR2 FQNEAQ. V shed 5 bases and J shed 5 bases, with 12 bases lying between them.

This clonotype was sampled from a woman in her late teens or twenties who had recovered from COVID-19. The J gene is TRBJ1-2, the V gene TRBV7-8; the D gene is possibly TRBD1 (6 bases). Specimen: PBMCs or T cells enriched from blood (not recorded which). The CDR3 region has the DNA TGTGCCAGCAGCCATCGGACAGAATATGGCTACACCTTC. Encoded protein: CASSHRTEYGYTF. Full variable domain (missing parts from reference TRBV7-8 and TRBJ1-2): GAGVSQSPRYKVAKRGQDVALRCDPISGHVSLFWYQQALGQGPEFLTYFQNEAQLDKSGLPSDRFFAERPEGSVSTLKIQRTQQEDSAVYLCASSHRTEYGYTFGSGTRLTVV.